This T cell receptor beta chain was sequenced during a study of T cell clonality in common variable immunodeficiency. Study-wide results and limits: Common variable immunodeficiency TCR beta sequences reportedly had fewer deletions and N-nucleotide insertions.

This CDR3 comprises 15 residues. The germline V and J ends were trimmed by 6 bases and 7 bases, with 19 bases remaining between them. Germline V gene lookup returns CDR1 SEHNR and CDR2 FQNEAQ (reference sequence). Some clones are missing from TCRdb's copy, which holds only in-frame ones; the method was immunoSEQ multiplex PCR. Listed here are approximately 17,000 clones without any singletons, the top ten holding about 14%. On this clone: Its cognate antigen is unknown. The sequence runs out 3 residues before the end of the CDR3; the remainder is reconstructed from the germline J gene.

This chain links TRBV7-9 with TRBJ2-1; unclear D gene. The TCR sequence derives from a human donor with common variable immunodeficiency. Sample: peripheral blood mononuclear cells. CDR3 DNA, as far as it was read: TGTGCCAGCAGATTGACACCAGGTCCGAAGAATGAG. It yields the protein CASRLTPGPKNE. The entire CDR3 protein is CASRLTPGPKNEQFF.